The rows below give T cell receptor beta chains drawn from one sample of a study of T cells in Graves' hyperthyroidism and ophthalmopathy. TCRdb re-analysed the multiplex PCR reads in MiXCR, keeping a single row per CDR3 protein. The profile covers some 530,000 distinct CDR3 sequences, with approximately 23% appearing a single time and 49% taken by the ten largest. Specimen: blood. The source is a woman aged 65 to 85 with Graves' ophthalmopathy. CDR3s include the opening cysteine and the closing phenylalanine or tryptophan. A D gene is named only where the DNA matches it firmly. Clone sizes are given selectively: once, few, many, or a class where the clone is expanded.

clone size	V gene	J gene	D gene	CDR3 DNA	CDR3 protein
NA	TRBV19	TRBJ1-1	NA	TGTGCCAGTAGGCTCGGACAGCCGAACACTGAAGCTTTCTTT	CASRLGQPNTEAFF
few	TRBV12-3/TRBV12-4	TRBJ2-4	NA	TGTGCCAGCAGTTCGGACAGTAAAAACATTCAGTACTTC	CASSSDSKNIQYF
few	TRBV27	TRBJ2-1	TRBD2	TGTGCCAGCAGTCCCTACCGGGGGAGGGACTACAATGAGCAGTTCTTC	CASSPYRGRDYNEQFF
many	TRBV2	TRBJ1-4	NA	TGTGCCAGCAATTCCGGACGAAGAGGTTGGAATGAAAAACTGTTTTTT	CASNSGRRGWNEKLFF
many	TRBV13	TRBJ2-7	TRBD2	TGTGCCAGCAGCGCCAAATCTAGCGGGGGCTCCTACGAGCAGTACTTC	CASSAKSSGGSYEQYF
many	TRBV12-3/TRBV12-4	TRBJ2-1	NA	TGTGCCAGCAGTTTTGACGCCCGAAGGAACAATGAGCAGTTCTTC	CASSFDARRNNEQFF
NA	TRBV6-5	TRBJ1-2	TRBD1	TGTGCCAGCAGTCCCGGACAGGGGGCGGTCTATGGCTACACCTTC	CASSPGQGAVYGYTF
few	TRBV3-1	TRBJ2-4	NA	TGTGCCAGCAGCCACGGTGGGGTCGCCAAAAACATTCAGTACTTC	CASSHGGVAKNIQYF
NA	TRBV7-2	TRBJ2-2	NA	TGTGCCAGCAGCTTAGCAGTCTCTCAAACCGGGGAGCTGTTTTTT	CASSLAVSQTGELFF
NA	TRBV30	TRBJ1-2	TRBD1	TGTGCCTCCACAGGGGCGGGCTATGGCTACACCTTC	CASTGAGYGYTF
few	TRBV24-1	TRBJ2-3	NA	TGTGCCACCAGTGATTTAGCCCCAGATACGCAGTATTTT	CATSDLAPDTQYF
few	TRBV6-1	TRBJ1-2	TRBD1	TGTGCCAGCAGCCTCCGGGACAGGGCCGGCTACACCTTC	CASSLRDRAGYTF
few	TRBV20-1	TRBJ1-5	NA	TGCAGTGCTAGAGACGTCAGGGAAGGGCAGCCCCAGCATTTT	CSARDVREGQPQHF
few	TRBV5-1	TRBJ1-2	TRBD1	TGCGCCAGCAGCTTGTTCTGGACAGGGGGTAGCTACACCTTC	CASSLFWTGGSYTF
few	TRBV10-3	TRBJ2-5	NA	TGTGCCACCGGAAGACTCAAACAAGAGACCCAGTACTTC	CATGRLKQETQYF
many	TRBV6-1	TRBJ1-1	TRBD1	TGTGCCAGCAGTAAGCCGGGACAGGGGATCGCTGAAGCTTTCTTT	CASSKPGQGIAEAFF
NA	TRBV24-1	TRBJ2-7	NA	TGTGCCACCGGGGTACGGGAATGGTATAACTACGAGCAGTACTTC	CATGVREWYNYEQYF
NA	TRBV6-1	TRBJ1-3	TRBD1	TGTGCCAGCAGCCGGAGGGACAGCCGCTCTGGAAACACCATATATTTT	CASSRRDSRSGNTIYF
NA	TRBV11-2	TRBJ1-1	NA	TGTGCCAGCGGACGGGGGCTGGGAACTGAAGCTTTCTTT	CASGRGLGTEAFF
NA	TRBV28	TRBJ1-1	TRBD1	TGTGCCAGGAGTCAAGGGGGCGGGGGTAACACTGAAGCTTTCTTT	CARSQGGGGNTEAFF
NA	TRBV19	TRBJ2-1	TRBD2	TGTGCCAGTAGAAGCGGGAGGGGCTTCTACAATGAGCAGTTCTTC	CASRSGRGFYNEQFF
NA	TRBV27	TRBJ2-7	NA	TGTGCCAGCTCACCCAGGACAGAACAATACGAGCAGTACTTC	CASSPRTEQYEQYF
few	TRBV20-1	TRBJ2-1	NA	TGCAGTGCTAGAGAATCTCGGGGACGGATGTTCTTC	CSARESRGRMFF
few	TRBV3-1	TRBJ2-1	TRBD2	TGTGCCAGCAGGCCACTAGCGGGAGGCCTCGATGAGCAGTTCTTC	CASRPLAGGLDEQFF
many	TRBV5-1	TRBJ2-1	NA	TGCGCCAGCAGCAAGAGCGTCAATGAGCAGTTCTTC	CASSKSVNEQFF
NA	TRBV20-1	TRBJ2-3	TRBD1	TGCAGTGCGGAGCCGGGACAGGTGCTCACAGATACGCAGTATTTT	CSAEPGQVLTDTQYF
few	TRBV7-3	TRBJ1-1	NA	TGTGCCAGCAGCGCCCGAGGTGGAGATGAAGCTTTCTTT	CASSARGGDEAFF
few	TRBV12-5	TRBJ2-1	NA	TGTGCTAGTGGTGGAGGTGTATCCTACAATGAGCAGTTCTTC	CASGGGVSYNEQFF
NA	TRBV27	TRBJ1-5	NA	TGTGCCAGCAGTATCGCCGGTTATAGCAATCAGCCCCAGCATTTT	CASSIAGYSNQPQHF
once	TRBV18	TRBJ1-2	NA	TGTGCCAGCTCACCACCATACAGGAACTATGGCTACACCTTC	CASSPPYRNYGYTF
NA	TRBV20-1	TRBJ2-4	TRBD1	TGCAGTGCTAGAGAACCAGGGGGCACTCAGTACTTC	CSAREPGGTQYF
NA	TRBV10-3	TRBJ2-2	NA	TGTGCCATCCAACAGGGTCCCGGGGAGCTGTTTTTT	CAIQQGPGELFF
NA	TRBV7-2	TRBJ2-2	TRBD2	TGTGCCAGCAGCTCCCTAGCGGGAGTTCCCGGGGAGCTGTTTTTT	CASSSLAGVPGELFF
many	TRBV7-2	TRBJ1-1	NA	TGTGCCAGCTTAGGGGCCTCATTGAACACTGAAGCTTTCTTT	CASLGASLNTEAFF
few	TRBV24-1	TRBJ2-3	TRBD2	TGTGCCACCAGTGATTTAAAGACTAGCGGAGGGGATACGCAGTATTTT	CATSDLKTSGGDTQYF
few	TRBV6-1	TRBJ2-4	NA	TGTGCCAGCAGTCAAAGGGAAGCCAAAAACATTCAGTACTTC	CASSQREAKNIQYF
many	TRBV7-3	TRBJ1-2	NA	TGTGCCAGCAGCTTAGACAGGACAATGTATGGCTACACCTTC	CASSLDRTMYGYTF
NA	TRBV28	TRBJ2-3	TRBD2	TGTGCCAGCAGTTTTGGGGGCGGACTAGCGGGGAGGGCTAGCACAGATACGCAGTATTTT	CASSFGGGLAGRASTDTQYF
NA	TRBV29-1	TRBJ2-5	NA	TGCAGCGTTGAACAGGGCAGGGCTGCGTACTTC	CSVEQGRAAYF
NA	TRBV11-2	TRBJ2-3	TRBD2	TGTGCCAGCAGCTTAATCCGTAGCGGGACAGATACGCAGTATTTT	CASSLIRSGTDTQYF
NA	TRBV6-2/TRBV6-3	TRBJ2-7	NA	TGTGCCAGCTCACCACCGTCTTCCGTAATCCTCTACGAGCAGTACTTC	CASSPPSSVILYEQYF
few	TRBV19	TRBJ1-2	TRBD1	TGTGCCAGTAGTAGTATAGCACCGACAGGGCTACGGGGCTACACCTTC	CASSSIAPTGLRGYTF
many	TRBV28	TRBJ2-7	TRBD1	TGTGCCAGCAGCACCCCCGGGACAGGTGCTTACTACGAGCAGTACTTC	CASSTPGTGAYYEQYF
NA	TRBV4-3	TRBJ1-2	TRBD1	TGCGCCAGCAGCCAAGCTGCCGGGACAGGGCTCTTCTATGGCTACACCTTC	CASSQAAGTGLFYGYTF
NA	TRBV5-5	TRBJ1-1	NA	TGTGCCAGCAGCTTGAGGGACTACCCTACGTGGGCTGAAGCTTTCTTT	CASSLRDYPTWAEAFF
few	TRBV7-9	TRBJ2-5	NA	TGTGCCAGCAGCTTAGTTTCAGCTCAAGAGACCCAGTACTTC	CASSLVSAQETQYF
NA	TRBV27	TRBJ2-1	NA	TGTGCCAGCAGTTTATACGCGGGCGTCTACAATGAGCAGTTCTTC	CASSLYAGVYNEQFF
few	TRBV4-3	TRBJ1-5	NA	TGCGCCAGCAGCCACGGGATTTGGCAGCCCCAGCATTTT	CASSHGIWQPQHF
NA	TRBV4-3	TRBJ2-5	NA	TGCGCCAGCAGTCGAGGACAACGGGACCAAGAGACCCAGTACTTC	CASSRGQRDQETQYF
few	TRBV6-1	TRBJ2-5	NA	TGTGCCAGCAGTGAAAGTTTGGGCGCCGCCCGGGGAGAGACCCAGTACTTC	CASSESLGAARGETQYF
many	TRBV12-3/TRBV12-4	TRBJ2-7	NA	TGTGCCAGCAGTTTAGGGCCAGGGTATTACGAGCAGTACTTC	CASSLGPGYYEQYF
few	TRBV7-2	TRBJ1-4	NA	TGTGCCAGCAGCCGGGTGGTGGGCGCAGCAACTAATGAAAAACTGTTTTTT	CASSRVVGAATNEKLFF
few	TRBV5-1	TRBJ2-5	NA	TGCGCCAGCAGCTTGGAACGGGAACGACAAGAGACCCAGTACTTC	CASSLERERQETQYF
NA	TRBV30	TRBJ2-7	TRBD2	TGTGCCTGGAGCGTACCTGCGCGGGAGAGCGAGCAGTACTTC	CAWSVPARESEQYF
NA	TRBV4-1	TRBJ2-6	TRBD2	TGCGCCAGCAGGCCAAGGTCGGCAGCGGGGGTCTCTGGGGCCAACGTCCTGACTTTC	CASRPRSAAGVSGANVLTF
many	TRBV28	TRBJ2-7	NA	TGTGCCAGCTCGGTCGGGGGCAAAGCCATCTACGAGCAGTACTTC	CASSVGGKAIYEQYF
many	TRBV28	TRBJ2-1	TRBD1	TGTGCCAGCAGTTCACAGGGGGTTGTCTACAATGAGCAGTTCTTC	CASSSQGVVYNEQFF
few	TRBV6-2/TRBV6-3	TRBJ2-7	NA	TGTGCCAGCAGTTACCCCCGGGAGAGATACGAGCAGTACTTC	CASSYPRERYEQYF